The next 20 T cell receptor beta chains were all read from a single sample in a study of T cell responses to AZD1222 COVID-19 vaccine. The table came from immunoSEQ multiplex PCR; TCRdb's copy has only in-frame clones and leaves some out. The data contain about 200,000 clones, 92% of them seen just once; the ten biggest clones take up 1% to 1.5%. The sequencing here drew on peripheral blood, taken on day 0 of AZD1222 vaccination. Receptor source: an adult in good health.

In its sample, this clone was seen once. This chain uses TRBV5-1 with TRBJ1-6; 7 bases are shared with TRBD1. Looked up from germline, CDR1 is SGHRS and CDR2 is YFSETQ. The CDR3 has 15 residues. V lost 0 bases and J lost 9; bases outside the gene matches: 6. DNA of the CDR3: TGCGCCAGCAGCTTGGTTGGACAGGTCGGTTCACCCCTCCACTTT. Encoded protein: CASSLVGQVGSPLHF.

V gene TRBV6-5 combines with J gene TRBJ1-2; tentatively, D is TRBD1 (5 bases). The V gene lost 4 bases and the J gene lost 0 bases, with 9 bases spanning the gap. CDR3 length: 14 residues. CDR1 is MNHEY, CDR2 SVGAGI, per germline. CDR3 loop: CASSSGLANYGYTF. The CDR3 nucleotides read TGTGCCAGCAGTTCAGGGCTAGCTAACTATGGCTACACCTTC.

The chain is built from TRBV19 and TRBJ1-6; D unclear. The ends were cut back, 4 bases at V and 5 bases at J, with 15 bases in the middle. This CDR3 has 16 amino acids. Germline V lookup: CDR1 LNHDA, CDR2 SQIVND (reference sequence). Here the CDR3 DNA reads TGTGCCAGTAGTAGTTCGGGAGACCCCAATAATTCACCCCTCCACTTT. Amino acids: CASSSSGDPNNSPLHF.

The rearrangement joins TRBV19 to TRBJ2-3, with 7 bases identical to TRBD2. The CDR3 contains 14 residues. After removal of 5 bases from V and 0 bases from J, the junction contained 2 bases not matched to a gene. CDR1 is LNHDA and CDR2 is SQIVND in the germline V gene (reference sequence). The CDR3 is CASSLSGSTDTQYF. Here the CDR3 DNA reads TGTGCCAGTAGTCTTAGCGGGAGCACAGATACGCAGTATTTT.

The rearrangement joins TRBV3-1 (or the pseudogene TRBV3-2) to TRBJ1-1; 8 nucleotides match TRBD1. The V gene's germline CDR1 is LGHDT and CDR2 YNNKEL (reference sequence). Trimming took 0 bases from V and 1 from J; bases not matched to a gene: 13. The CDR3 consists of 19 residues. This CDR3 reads CASSQDRRVRGRRNTEAFF. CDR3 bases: TGTGCCAGCAGCCAAGATCGGCGGGTCAGGGGGCGCAGGAACACTGAAGCTTTCTTT.

The CDR3 sequence: CASSYPTGGNSPLHF. In DNA, the CDR3 is TGTGCCAGCAGTTACCCGACAGGGGGGAATTCACCCCTCCACTTT. The chain recombines TRBV28 with TRBJ1-6; TRBD1 matches at 9 bases. CDR3 length: 15 residues. The germline CDR1 and CDR2 sequences are MDHEN and SYDVKM. With 4 bases clipped from V and 7 bases from J, the junction kept 5 bases outside the gene matches.

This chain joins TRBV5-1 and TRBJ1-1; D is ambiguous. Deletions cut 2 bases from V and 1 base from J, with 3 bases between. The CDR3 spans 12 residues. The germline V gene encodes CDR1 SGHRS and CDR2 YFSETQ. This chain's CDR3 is CASSFQNTEAFF. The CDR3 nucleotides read TGCGCCAGCAGCTTTCAGAACACTGAAGCTTTCTTT.

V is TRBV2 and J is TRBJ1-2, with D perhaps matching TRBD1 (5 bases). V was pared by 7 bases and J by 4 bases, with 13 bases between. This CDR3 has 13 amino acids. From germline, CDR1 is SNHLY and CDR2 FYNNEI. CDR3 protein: CASTGVGRYGYTF. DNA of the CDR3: TGTGCCAGCACGGGGGTAGGGCGCTATGGCTACACCTTC.

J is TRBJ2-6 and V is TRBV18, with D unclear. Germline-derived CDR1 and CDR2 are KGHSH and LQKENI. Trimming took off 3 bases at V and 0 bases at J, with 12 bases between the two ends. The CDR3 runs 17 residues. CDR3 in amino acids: CASSPFESSSGANVLTF. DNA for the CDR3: TGTGCCAGCTCACCTTTTGAGAGTTCCTCTGGGGCCAACGTCCTGACTTTC.

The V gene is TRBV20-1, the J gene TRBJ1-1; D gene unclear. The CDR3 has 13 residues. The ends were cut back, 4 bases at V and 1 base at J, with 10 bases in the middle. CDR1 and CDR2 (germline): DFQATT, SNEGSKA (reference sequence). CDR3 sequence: CSATDRANTEAFF. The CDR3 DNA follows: TGCAGTGCTACTGATAGGGCGAACACTGAAGCTTTCTTT.

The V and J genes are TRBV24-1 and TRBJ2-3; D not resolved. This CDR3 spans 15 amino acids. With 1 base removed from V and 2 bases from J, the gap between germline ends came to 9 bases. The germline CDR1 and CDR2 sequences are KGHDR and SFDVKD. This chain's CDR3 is CATSDFGQYTDTQYF. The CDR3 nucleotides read TGTGCCACCAGTGATTTCGGGCAGTACACAGATACGCAGTATTTT.

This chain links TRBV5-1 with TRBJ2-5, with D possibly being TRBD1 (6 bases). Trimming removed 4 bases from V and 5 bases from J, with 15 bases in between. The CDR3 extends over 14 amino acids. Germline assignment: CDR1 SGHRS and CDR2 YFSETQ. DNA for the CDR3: TGCGCCAGCAGCGTAACAGGGTTAGGGGAGACCCAGTACTTC. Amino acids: CASSVTGLGETQYF.

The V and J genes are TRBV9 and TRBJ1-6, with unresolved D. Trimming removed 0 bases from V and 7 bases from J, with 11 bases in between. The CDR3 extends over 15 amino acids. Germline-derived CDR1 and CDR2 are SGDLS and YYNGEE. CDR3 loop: CASSVDVPGNSPLHF. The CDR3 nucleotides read TGTGCCAGCAGCGTAGATGTCCCCGGGAATTCACCCCTCCACTTT.

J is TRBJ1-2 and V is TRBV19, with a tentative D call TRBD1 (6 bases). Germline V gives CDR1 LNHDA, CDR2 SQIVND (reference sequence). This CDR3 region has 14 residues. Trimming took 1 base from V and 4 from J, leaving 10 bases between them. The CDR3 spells CASSIGEGVYGYTF. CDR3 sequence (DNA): TGTGCCAGTAGTATAGGGGAGGGGGTCTATGGCTACACCTTC.

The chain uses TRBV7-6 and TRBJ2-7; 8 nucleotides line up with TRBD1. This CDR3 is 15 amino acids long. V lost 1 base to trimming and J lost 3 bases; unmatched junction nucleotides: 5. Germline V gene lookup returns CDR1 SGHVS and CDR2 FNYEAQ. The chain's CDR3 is CASSLGQGFYYEQYF. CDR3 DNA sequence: TGTGCCAGCAGCTTAGGACAGGGGTTTTACTACGAGCAGTACTTC.

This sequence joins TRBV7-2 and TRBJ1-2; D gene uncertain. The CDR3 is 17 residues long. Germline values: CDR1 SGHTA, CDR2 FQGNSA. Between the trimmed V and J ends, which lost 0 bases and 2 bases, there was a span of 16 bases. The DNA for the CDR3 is TGTGCCAGCAGCTTAGCGGGGAGCGGGTCGTTCAACTATGGCTACACCTTC. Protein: CASSLAGSGSFNYGYTF.

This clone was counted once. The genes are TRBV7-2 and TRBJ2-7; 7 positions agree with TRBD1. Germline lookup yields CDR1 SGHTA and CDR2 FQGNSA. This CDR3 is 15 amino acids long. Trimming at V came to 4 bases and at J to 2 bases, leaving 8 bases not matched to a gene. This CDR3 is CASSSQPGTAYEQYF. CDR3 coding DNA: TGTGCCAGCAGCTCGCAGCCCGGGACAGCCTACGAGCAGTACTTC.

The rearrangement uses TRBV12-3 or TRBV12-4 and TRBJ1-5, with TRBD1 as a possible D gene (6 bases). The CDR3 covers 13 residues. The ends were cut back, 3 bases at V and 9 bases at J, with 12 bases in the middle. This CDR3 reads CASSLGAWRPQHF. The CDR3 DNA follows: TGTGCCAGCAGTTTGGGGGCCTGGCGGCCCCAGCATTTT.

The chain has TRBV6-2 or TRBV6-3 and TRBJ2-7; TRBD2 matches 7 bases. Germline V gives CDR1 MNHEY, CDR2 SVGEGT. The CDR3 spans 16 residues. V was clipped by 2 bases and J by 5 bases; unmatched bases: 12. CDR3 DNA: TGTGCCAGCAGTTACGGGGAGGGAGGGGACTACGACGAGCAGTACTTC. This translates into CASSYGEGGDYDEQYF.

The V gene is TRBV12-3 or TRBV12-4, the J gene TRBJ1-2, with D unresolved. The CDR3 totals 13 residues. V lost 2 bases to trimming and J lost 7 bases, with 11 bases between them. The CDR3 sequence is CASSLFVDTGYTF. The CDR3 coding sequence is TGTGCCAGCAGTTTATTTGTGGATACTGGCTACACCTTC.